This T cell receptor (beta chain) was found in a study of blood T cell repertoires in COVID-19. The study drew participants aged about 18 to 89 years from approximately 25 US areas. Cohort assignment relied on participant-reported clinical history. Germline lookup yields CDR1 SGHAT and CDR2 FQNNGV. The CDR3 totals 12 residues. V dropped 4 bases and J dropped 3 bases, with 7 bases sitting between them. Some clones are missing from TCRdb's copy, which holds only in-frame ones; the method was immunoSEQ multiplex PCR. The sample contains 400,000 to 450,000 clones, over 75% of which appear only once. The sample was PBMCs or T cells enriched from blood (not recorded which). This clonotype was sampled from a young man who had recovered from COVID-19. This sequence joins TRBV11-2 and TRBJ2-7, with D possibly matching TRBD2 (5 bases). CDR3 DNA: TGTGCCAGCAGCTCCGGGGACTACGAGCAGTACTTC. It translates to CASSSGDYEQYF.